The sequence of this T cell receptor beta chain was determined in a study of human T cells and chemical hapten exposure. In its sample, this clonotype was seen many times. The antigen remains unidentified. In the library, unique molecular identifiers were attached to individual cDNA molecules. TCRdb fed the RACE reads into MiXCR, producing one record per CDR3 protein. Here the sample spans about 380,000 distinct CDR3 sequences, 4.8% being singletons. The length of the CDR3 is 15 residues. The germline CDR1 and CDR2 sequences are SGDLS and YYNGEE. V gave up 3 bases and J gave up 1 base; unmatched junction bases: 1. Whole-study findings and limits: Controls had significantly fewer large CDR3 similarity clusters than were formed by expanded TCRs. The number of TCRs over 1 in 1000 frequency stayed unchanged after DPC.

Time point here: patch test 1, 2 weeks after DPC sensitization. Treatment described: therapeutic diphenylcyclopropenone sensitization with weekly scalp DPC. Total RNA was isolated from unfractionated whole blood. The receptor's source is a woman in her fifties or sixties with alopecia areata. Some clones in this sample may be carry-over from other donors' samples. The input for sequencing was whole blood, taken in connection with sensitization to the hapten diphenylcyclopropenone (DPC). This rearrangement joins TRBV9 to TRBJ1-3; 10 bases map to TRBD1. CDR3 coding DNA: TGTGCCAGCAGCGGACAGGGGGCTTCTGGAAACACCATATATTTT. This translates into CASSGQGASGNTIYF.